One sample yielded the 4 T cell receptor beta chains listed below, sequenced in a study of T cells in Graves' hyperthyroidism and ophthalmopathy. Amplified regions were TCR beta CDR3 sequences from RNA transcripts. During a first-round RT-PCR of the TCR CDR3, the HTBI primer set was used. TCRdb recomputed calls from the multiplex PCR reads with MiXCR, one row per CDR3 protein. The sample carries fewer than 500,000 distinct CDR3 sequences, about 13% recorded once. Sequencing used blood. The receptors shown here come from a young man with Graves' hyperthyroidism that later progressed to Graves' ophthalmopathy.

This chain connects TRBV5-4 to TRBJ2-5; no reliable D call. Germline CDR1 SGHNT, CDR2 YYREEE (reference sequence). V lost 2 bases, J lost 1 base, and 12 bases lay in between. There are 15 residues in the CDR3. CDR3 nucleotide sequence: TGTGCCAGCAGCTTAGAGAGGCCCCTCCAAGAGACCCAGTACTTC. It encodes CASSLERPLQETQYF.

CDR3 region: CASSQGSRGNQPQHF. As DNA, the CDR3 is TGCGCCAGCAGCCAAGGATCCAGGGGGAATCAGCCCCAGCATTTT. The rearrangement links TRBV4-1 to TRBJ1-5; 7 bases match TRBD1. The V segment lost 1 base and the J segment 4 bases; nucleotides outside the gene matches: 4. The V gene's germline CDR1 is MGHRA and CDR2 YSYEKL. The CDR3 covers 15 residues.

The rearrangement links TRBV5-1 to TRBJ2-5, with a possible D match to TRBD1 (5 bases). Germline V gene sequence: CDR1 SGHRS, CDR2 YFSETQ. V was cut by 4 bases and J by 2 bases, with 6 bases left in between. This CDR3 is built from 12 residues. CDR3 bases: TGCGCCAGCAGCCGACAGCAAGAGACCCAGTACTTC. It translates to CASSRQQETQYF. The entire variable domain, with the rest obtained from reference TRBV5-1 and TRBJ2-5, is as follows: KAGVTQTPRYLIKTRGQQVTLSCSPISGHRSVSWYQQTPGQGLQFLFEYFSETQRNKGNFPGRFSGRQFSNSRSEMNVSTLELGDSALYLCASSRQQETQYFGPGTRLLVL.

This clonotype was recorded a few times. This sequence joins TRBV2 and TRBJ2-1; tentative D call: TRBD2 (7 bases). The CDR3 has 15 residues. Germline loops: CDR1 SNHLY, CDR2 FYNNEI. The V end lost 6 bases, the J end lost 7 bases, and 19 bases lay between the germline ends. Here the CDR3 DNA reads TGTGCCAGCAGCCCCTGGGGGCCACTAGCGAATGAGCAGTTCTTC. Amino acids: CASSPWGPLANEQFF.